These 5 T cell receptor beta chains share one sample of origin, sequenced in a study of cytomegalovirus exposure and HLA in healthy donors. PCR employed 60 Vbeta and 13 Jbeta primers. The repertoire was sequenced with immunoSEQ multiplex PCR; TCRdb's copy has only in-frame clones and lacks some. The sample shows roughly 160,000 clones, approximately 80% of them seen only once. Specimen: PBMCs. These receptors were obtained from a woman aged 25-40 years in good health and CMV-seronegative.

The CDR3 nucleotides are TGTGCCAGCAGTCCACATACCGGGACAGGGTTTACTGAAGCTTTCTTT. Translating gives CASSPHTGTGFTEAFF. V gene TRBV7-8 combines with J gene TRBJ1-1; 9 bases agree with TRBD1. Trimming at V came to 6 bases and at J to 5 bases, leaving 13 bases not matched to a gene. This CDR3 has 16 amino acids. Germline V gene data show CDR1 as SGHVS and CDR2 as FQNEAQ.

The genes are TRBV6-1 and TRBJ2-3; 12 nucleotides agree with TRBD2. The V gene's germline CDR1 is MNHNS and CDR2 SASEGT. The CDR3 consists of 15 residues. V lost 7 bases, J lost 2 bases, and 4 bases stayed unmatched. CDR3 sequence: CASNGLAGYTDTQYF. CDR3 in DNA: TGTGCCAGCAACGGACTAGCGGGGTACACAGATACGCAGTATTTT.

J is TRBJ1-2 and V is TRBV4-3, with TRBD1 matching 8 bases. This CDR3 region has 13 residues. Trimming took 3 bases from V and 8 from J; bases not matched to a gene: 5. In germline, CDR1 is LGHNA, CDR2 YSLEER. CDR3 DNA: TGCGCCAGCAGCCATCGACAGGGGTTCGGCTACACCTTC. Its protein is CASSHRQGFGYTF.

This clone was seen only once. V is TRBV7-3 and J is TRBJ2-7; 7 nucleotides agree with TRBD2. This CDR3 spans 14 amino acids. Losses at the gene ends were 5 bases for V and 6 bases for J; bases not matched to a gene: 10. Germline V gene lookup returns CDR1 SGHTA and CDR2 FQGTGA. The CDR3 here is CASSRRLGEGEQYF. The CDR3 bases are TGTGCCAGCAGCCGAAGACTAGGGGAGGGCGAGCAGTACTTC.

This clone was counted once. The chain employs TRBV6-5 and TRBJ2-1; TRBD1 might be the D (5 bases). Trimming shortened V by 6 bases and J by 3 bases, and 15 bases separated the two germline ends. The V gene's germline CDR1 is MNHEY and CDR2 SVGAGI. CDR3 size: 15 residues. The DNA of the CDR3 is TGTGCCAGCAGAGAGCTCAATACAGGCTACAATGAGCAGTTCTTC. Its protein is CASRELNTGYNEQFF.